Below, one T cell receptor beta chain is given with its context. This record belongs to a study of blood T cells in healthy people across ages. Study context: Per two T cells, template switching captured roughly one barcoded beta molecule.

PCR was performed a second time for about 7 to 12 cycles using a sample-barcoded 5' primer and a J-beta primer mix. TCRdb re-called the 5' RACE reads with MiXCR, one entry per CDR3 protein. The table shows under 2 million distinct CDR3 sequences, with roughly a third occurring only once. Ten milliliters of peripheral blood were drawn from each donor into EDTA-treated tubes. Germline-derived CDR1 and CDR2 are SGHRS and YFSETQ. The germline V and J ends were trimmed by 1 base and 7 bases, with 9 bases remaining between them. The CDR3 spans 13 residues. The chain links TRBV5-1 to TRBJ2-1; D is ambiguous. This sequence originates from a woman in her thirties in good health. Sequenced sample: blood. This CDR3 is CASSLTGLNEQFF. The CDR3 DNA is TGCGCCAGCAGCTTGACCGGCTTAAATGAGCAGTTCTTC.